The 26 T cell receptor delta chains below come from one sample, sequenced in a study of γδ T cells in repeated Plasmodium falciparum infection. TCRdb re-called the multiplex PCR reads via CATT. The repertoire holds some 100,000 delta-chain clones, with almost 1.5% as singletons. Vgamma9/Vdelta2+ and Vdelta2-negative gammadelta T cells were flow-sorted from PBMC for bulk sequencing. Material: gamma-delta T cells from blood. The receptors were gathered from a pool of human donors (malaria-infected and uninfected, not separated).

This clone was found a few times. TCRdb shows a much larger clone's protein in place of this DNA's translation, and the two differ at residue 7, likely through a read error; the protein shown is translated from the DNA. The J gene is TRDJ1, the V gene TRDV1; perhaps TRDD3 as D (5 bases). No J gene was available from TCRdb, and it was assigned here by a germline match of the DNA. Trimming pared 0 bases from V and 0 bases from J, leaving 26 bases between. The CDR3 sequence is 21 residues long. Germline V lookup: CDR1 TSWWSYY, CDR2 QGS. For the CDR3, the DNA is TGTGCTCTTGGGGAACTCCCAAATTTAGGCCCGGGGGCTAAGTACACCGATAAACTCATCTTT. Amino acid sequence: CALGELPNLGPGAKYTDKLIF.

Concerning this clone: A far larger clone is a single base away, which makes a read error likely. The sample has other DNA sequences that encode this CDR3 too. V and J are TRDV1 and TRDJ1; no reliable D call. The J gene, absent from TCRdb, was called here by matching the DNA to germline. CDR3 size: 14 residues. With 5 bases removed from V and 0 bases from J, the gap between germline ends came to 10 bases. The germline CDR1 and CDR2 sequences are TSWWSYY and QGS. DNA for the CDR3: TGTGCTCTTGGGATCCCCAAGTACACCGATAAACTCATCTTT. Translated, it gives CALGIPKYTDKLIF.

Details on this clone: One base separates it from a far larger clone, so it is likely a read error. The same CDR3 can be traced to other DNA sequences in this sample. The chain is built from TRDV1 and TRDJ1; a weak D match, TRDD2 (8 bases). The CDR3 runs to 21 residues. CDR1 is TSWWSYY, CDR2 QGS, per germline. The CDR3 reads CALGELSFLRNWGVYTDKLIF. The CDR3 bases are TGTGCTCTTGGGGAACTCAGCTTCCTACGTAACTGGGGAGTTTACACCGATAAACTCATCTTC.

This clone occurred a few times. A single base is all that separates this from a far larger clone, so a read error is likely. The sample has other DNA sequences that encode this CDR3 too. The rearrangement links TRDV1 to TRDJ1; no clear D gene. V lost 7 bases, J lost 0 bases, and 45 bases lay in between. Per the germline V gene, CDR1 is TSWWSYY and CDR2 is QGS. CDR3 size: 25 residues. The CDR3 spells CALESPRRPLLKTNRLTVYTDKLIF. CDR3 nucleotides: TGTGCTCTTGAGTCCCCGAGGCGACCTCTTTTGAAGACAAACCGGCTTACTGTGTACACCGATAAACTCATCTTT.

In its sample, this clone was seen a few times. TCRdb attributes to this sequence the protein of a much larger clone, which differs from the DNA translation at residue 12; a read error is likely, and the protein displayed is translated from the DNA. The chain uses TRDV1 and TRDJ1, with no clear D. As TCRdb names no J gene, one was assigned here on the basis of a DNA match to germline. V lost 4 bases, J lost 3 bases, and 21 bases lay in between. The CDR3 has 17 amino acids. Germline V gene data show CDR1 as TSWWSYY and CDR2 as QGS. CDR3 nucleotide sequence: TGTGCTCTTGGGGCTCCCCCGTCCCCAAGGAGGGCCGATAAACTCATCTTT. Protein: CALGAPPSPRRADKLIF.

For this clone: A read error may explain this, as a much larger clone is one base away. The chain combines TRDV1 with TRDJ1, with a weak D call TRDD3 (5 bases). This CDR3 has 15 amino acids. Germline CDR1 TSWWSYY, CDR2 QGS. The V end was cut by 0 bases, the J end by 0 bases, with 8 bases between. In DNA, the CDR3 is TGTGCTCTTGGGGAACTTGGGGTATACACCGATAAACTCATCTTT. This encodes CALGELGVYTDKLIF.

Comment on this clone: A read error may account for a junction end that differs from germline. The chain carries TRDV1 and TRDJ1; D is perhaps TRDD2 or TRDD3 (9 bases each). TCRdb is silent on the J gene; assignment here came from matching the DNA to germline. The CDR3 extends over 20 amino acids. CDR1 is TSWWSYY and CDR2 is QGS in the germline V gene. This CDR3 reads CSVPSYFNLGDGLSTDKLIF. CDR3 sequence (DNA): TGCTCTGTTCCTTCCTACTTTAACCTGGGGGATGGCTTAAGTACCGATAAACTCATCTTT.

There are a few counts of this clone. TCRdb lists the protein of a much larger clone for this DNA, which differs at residue 4, so this is likely a read error; the protein given here is translated from the DNA itself. The chain uses TRDV2 and TRDJ1; 13 bases agree with TRDD3. The CDR3 runs to 19 residues. After removal of 5 bases from V and 0 bases from J, the junction contained 14 bases not matched to a gene. Germline V CDR1 and CDR2: GEAIGNYY, EKD. The CDR3 bases are TGTGCCTGTGCCGATTTACTGGGGGATACGCCCGCGTACACCGATAAACTCATCTTT. Amino acids: CACADLLGDTPAYTDKLIF.

This clone was seen a few times. A read error is likely here: a far larger clone is one base away. Other nucleotide sequences in the sample specify the same CDR3. The V call is TRDV2, the J call TRDJ1, with 13 bases that match TRDD3. Per germline, CDR1 GEAIGNYY and CDR2 EKD. This CDR3 region has 18 residues. Trimming cost V 1 base and J 11 bases; bases outside gene matches: 18. The CDR3 nucleotides read TGTGCCTGTGACACTGGCTACGTTACTGGGGGATACGCGGGTAAGCTCATCTTT. Its translation: CACDTGYVTGGYAGKLIF.

To note about this clone: The amino acid sequence in TCRdb belongs to a much larger clone and departs from this DNA's translation at residue 3, likely a sequencing read error; the sequence shown is translated from the DNA. The chain joins TRDV2 to TRDJ1; perhaps TRDD2 as D (9 bases). The J gene is not listed in TCRdb, so it was assigned here from a DNA match to germline. CDR3 length: 19 amino acids. CDR1 is GEAIGNYY, CDR2 EKD, per germline. The CDR3, as DNA: TGTGCCTGGGACATTGTCCTTCCTACCGGGGATACCCACACCGATAAACTCATCTTT. Translation gives CAWDIVLPTGDTHTDKLIF.

This clone turned up a few times. Given a far larger clone just one base away, this is likely a sequencing read error. The same CDR3 also results from other DNA sequences found in this sample. The rearrangement links TRDV1 to TRDJ1, with TRDD3 matching 8 bases. The J gene was not available in TCRdb and was assigned here by matching the DNA to germline segments. Germline-derived CDR1 and CDR2 are TSWWSYY and QGS. The CDR3 extends over 22 amino acids. This CDR3 is CALGEATRWGICCPLTGDKLIF. CDR3 DNA: TGCGCTCTTGGGGAGGCTACGAGGTGGGGGATTTGCTGCCCGTTGACTGGCGATAAACTCATCTTT.

A note on this clone: Since a far larger clone is one base different, this is likely a read error. The same CDR3 arises from other DNA sequences in this sample as well. V and J are TRDV2 and TRDJ1; 13 nucleotides agree with TRDD3. The J gene comes from matching the DNA to germline here; TCRdb lacks it. The CDR3 spans 19 residues. Germline CDR1 is GEAIGNYY and CDR2 is EKD. The CDR3 protein is CACDDLLGDTPAYTDKLIF. DNA of the CDR3: TGTGCCTGTGACGATTTACTGGGGGATACGCCCGCGTACACTGATAAACTCATCTTT.

Notes on this clone: The protein TCRdb lists belongs to a much larger clone and differs from this DNA's translation at residue 6, which points to a read error; the protein shown is made from the DNA. This sequence joins TRDV2 and TRDJ1; D call uncertain. TCRdb offers no J gene call, so here the DNA was matched to germline to obtain one. CDR3 size: 14 residues. Trimming took off 0 bases at V and 7 bases at J, with 14 bases between the two ends. The V gene's germline CDR1 is GEAIGNYY and CDR2 EKD. CDR3 coding DNA: TGTGCCTGTGACACCTCAATGGGAGAATCTAAACTCATCTTT. It encodes CACDTSMGESKLIF.

This clone was seen a few times. The amino acid sequence in TCRdb belongs to a much larger clone and departs from this DNA's translation at residue 22, likely a sequencing read error; the sequence shown is translated from the DNA. The DNA of the CDR3 is TGTGCTCTTGGGGAACTATCCCAACCCGCCAAAGTACTGGGGGATAAATATGTCGATAAACTCACCTTT. Its translation: CALGELSQPAKVLGDKYVDKLTF. The V gene is TRDV1; the J gene was not called; the listed D gene, TRDD3, was not tested against the DNA. CDR1 and CDR2 from the germline V gene are TSWWSYY and QGS. The CDR3 sequence is 23 residues long.

A word on this clone: The protein TCRdb lists belongs to a much larger clone and differs from this DNA's translation at residue 11, which points to a read error; the protein shown is made from the DNA. The chain carries TRDV1 and TRDJ1, with 7 bases fitting TRDD3. Losses at the gene ends were 2 bases for V and 1 base for J; bases not matched to a gene: 16. CDR1 is TSWWSYY and CDR2 is QGS in the germline V gene. The CDR3 contains 19 residues. The CDR3 sequence is CALGERMTRGMPATDKLIF. In DNA form, the CDR3 reads TGTGCTCTTGGGGAAAGGATGACTAGGGGGATGCCGGCCACCGATAAACTCATCTTT.

There are a few counts of this clone. The protein recorded in TCRdb matches a much larger clone and deviates from this DNA's translation at residue 11, suggesting a read error; the protein here is obtained by translating the DNA. The chain links TRDV3 to TRDJ1; the match to TRDD3 covers 11 bases. With 1 base clipped from V and 4 bases from J, the junction kept 8 bases outside the gene matches. The CDR3 is 15 residues long. Germline V lookup: CDR1 TVYSNPD, CDR2 GDNSRS (reference sequence). The CDR3 nucleotides read TGTGCCTTTATGGTCCGTACTGGGGGATACGATAAACTCATCTTT. It specifies CAFMVRTGGYDKLIF. Full variable domain (outside the CDR3, taken from reference TRDV3 and TRDJ1): CDKVTQSSPDQTVASGSEVVLLCTYDTVYSNPDLFWYRIRPDYSFQFVFYGDNSRSEGADFTQGRFSVKHILTQKAFHLVISPVRTEDSATYYCAFMVRTGGYDKLIFGKGTRVTVEP.

This clone was counted many times. A far larger clone is just one base off, so this is likely a read error. This chain connects TRDV1 to TRDJ1; 8 bases map to TRDD3. Germline V gene data show CDR1 as TSWWSYY and CDR2 as QGS. The V gene end was trimmed by 0 bases and the J gene end by 1 base; junction bases not matched to a gene: 16. The CDR3 has 20 residues. The CDR3 coding sequence is TGTGCTCTTGGGGAACTCTCCCTCCTACGGGAGGGATACGGCACCGATAAACTCATCTTT. It yields the protein CALGELSLLREGYGTDKLIF.

This clone was counted at least ten times. TCRdb assigns this DNA the protein of a much larger clone, which departs from its translation at residue 5; this likely reflects a read error, and the protein shown comes from translating the DNA. This sequence joins TRDV1 and TRDJ1, with 7 bases fitting TRDD3. CDR3 length: 18 amino acids. In germline, CDR1 is TSWWSYY, CDR2 QGS. V was clipped by 5 bases and J by 0 bases; unmatched bases: 15. CDR3 in amino acids: CALGKEPTVGEYTDKLIF. The DNA for the CDR3 is TGTGCTCTTGGGAAAGAACCAACGGTGGGGGAGTACACCGATAAACTCATCTTT.

Worth noting for this clone: For this DNA, TCRdb reports the protein of a much larger clone, which diverges at residue 5, most likely from a read error; the protein presented here is translated directly from the DNA. The J gene is TRDJ1, the V gene TRDV2, with TRDD3 matching over 9 bases. TCRdb gives no J gene; it was assigned here by matching the DNA to germline. V dropped 2 bases and J dropped 0; count of bases not matched to a gene: 27. The germline V gene encodes CDR1 GEAIGNYY and CDR2 EKD. The CDR3 length is 23 residues. CDR3 amino acids: CACDSRFPKEPWLGDSYTDKLIF. CDR3 DNA sequence: TGTGCCTGTGACAGCCGGTTTCCTAAAGAACCTTGGCTGGGGGATTCGTACACCGATAAACTCATCTTT.

As to this clone: A read error likely explains this, since a far larger clone differs by one base. The same CDR3 also results from other DNA sequences found in this sample. The rearrangement links TRDV2 to TRDJ3; 8 bases fit TRDD3. TCRdb leaves out the J gene; it was filled in here by matching the DNA to germline. CDR3 size: 22 residues. Germline V gene lookup returns CDR1 GEAIGNYY and CDR2 EKD. The chain's CDR3 is CACDTVSLGETNGVWDTRQMFF. CDR3 DNA sequence: TGTGCCTGTGACACCGTGTCCCTGGGGGAGACAAACGGGGTCTGGGACACTCGACAGATGTTTTTC.

Remarks on this clone: The TCRdb protein comes from a much larger clone and disagrees with this DNA's translation at residue 15, likely due to a read error; the protein given here is derived from the DNA. The J segment was not called; the V segment is TRDV1; the table assigns TRDD3, which was not confirmed against the DNA. Per germline, CDR1 TSWWSYY and CDR2 QGS. This CDR3 is built from 16 residues. CDR3 amino acids: CALGERGLGLDDKLTF. The DNA of the CDR3 is TGTGCTCTTGGGGAACGGGGGCTGGGGCTCGATGATAAACTCACCTTT.

In this sample, this clone turned up many times. CDR3 amino acids: CALGEGYSRLGDTKYTDKLIF. The CDR3 DNA reads TGTGCTCTTGGGGAAGGCTACTCCAGACTGGGGGATACAAAGTACACCGATAAACTCATCTTT. The chain carries TRDV1 and TRDJ1, with 12 bases fitting TRDD3. From germline, CDR1 is TSWWSYY and CDR2 QGS. CDR3 size: 21 residues. The trim removed 2 bases at V and 0 bases at J, leaving 16 bases unmatched.

For this clone: TCRdb lists the protein of a much larger clone for this DNA, which differs at residue 5, so this is likely a read error; the protein given here is translated from the DNA itself. This chain joins TRDV1 and TRDJ1; D may be TRDD3 (5 bases). Since TCRdb gives no J gene, matching the DNA to germline was used here to assign it. Germline V CDR1 and CDR2: TSWWSYY, QGS. The CDR3 is made up of 19 amino acids. V was clipped by 4 bases and J by 0 bases, with 24 bases between them. CDR3 sequence reads: CALGGLDGTLTVYTDKLIF. The CDR3 DNA reads TGTGCTCTTGGGGGACTGGACGGTACGTTAACTGTGTACACCGATAAACTCATCTTT.

The sample holds a few counts of this clone. The likely explanation is a read error, given a far larger clone one base away. Additional DNA sequences in this sample encode the identical CDR3. The chain has TRDV3 and TRDJ1; 8 bases line up with TRDD3. Losses at the gene ends were 0 bases for V and 0 bases for J; bases not matched to a gene: 15. Germline-derived CDR1 and CDR2 are TVYSNPD and GDNSRS (reference sequence). The CDR3 is 18 amino acids. The CDR3 coding sequence is TGTGCCTTTAGTGTTCATACTGGGGGGTACGGGTACACCGATAAACTCATCTTT. Encoded protein: CAFSVHTGGYGYTDKLIF.

On this clone: A read error likely explains this, since a far larger clone differs by one base. The same CDR3 arises from other DNA sequences in this sample as well. The chain combines TRDV2 with TRDJ3; D may be TRDD3 (6 bases). In the absence of a J gene in TCRdb, the DNA was matched to germline to assign it here. This CDR3 contains 20 residues. Trimming cost V 0 bases and J 1 base, with 18 bases left between them. Germline loops: CDR1 GEAIGNYY, CDR2 EKD. The CDR3 DNA sequence: TGTGCCTGTGACACCCTTTCGGGGGGAACCGGATCCTGGGACACCCGACAGATGTTTTTC. Translated: CACDTLSGGTGSWDTRQMFF.

As regards this clone: The protein TCRdb lists belongs to a much larger clone and differs from this DNA's translation at residue 4, which points to a read error; the protein shown is made from the DNA. The rearrangement joins TRDV2 to TRDJ1; 12 bases are a match to TRDD3. Here the J gene came from matching the DNA to germline, since TCRdb omits it. Germline V gene sequence: CDR1 GEAIGNYY, CDR2 EKD. With V trimmed by 5 bases and J by 1 base, 10 bases remained unmatched. The CDR3 length is 17 residues. As DNA, the CDR3 is TGTGCCTGTGGCGCCTTACTGGGGGATACCGCCACCGATAAACTCATCTTT. Its protein product is CACGALLGDTATDKLIF.